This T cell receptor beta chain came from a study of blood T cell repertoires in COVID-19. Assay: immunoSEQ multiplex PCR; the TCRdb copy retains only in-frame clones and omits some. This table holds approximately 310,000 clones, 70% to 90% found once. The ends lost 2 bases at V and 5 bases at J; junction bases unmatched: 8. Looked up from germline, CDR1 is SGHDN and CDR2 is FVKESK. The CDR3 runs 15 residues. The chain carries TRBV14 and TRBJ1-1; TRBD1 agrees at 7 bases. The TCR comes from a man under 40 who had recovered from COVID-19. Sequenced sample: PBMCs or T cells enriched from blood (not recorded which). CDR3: CASSQLQGFGTEAFF. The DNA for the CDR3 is TGTGCCAGCAGCCAACTACAGGGGTTCGGAACTGAAGCTTTCTTT.